This TCR beta chain was captured in a study of Ad26.COV2.S vaccination and SARS-CoV-2 variants. Specified treatment: roughly 20 received Ad26.COV2.S at low or high dose, single or two shots; 5 received placebo; per-sample allocation not given. Specimens were obtained on day 63 following the first vaccine or placebo injection. An Ad26 vector that expressed Wuhan-strain SARS-CoV-2 spike constituted the vaccine. Germline V CDR1 and CDR2: SGHAT, FQNNGV. Trimming pared 1 base from V and 1 base from J, leaving 7 bases between. The CDR3 runs 14 residues. Profiling relied on immunoSEQ multiplex PCR, and the TCRdb table lists in-frame clones only, not all of them. Of about 430,000 clones detected, 80% to 95% appear once; the ten largest clones hold 12%.

The sequence was collected from a person aged 18-60 years who received the Ad26.COV2.S COVID-19 vaccine or a placebo. The J gene is TRBJ2-5, the V gene TRBV11-2; the D is unclear. This sample comprised peripheral blood, obtained in a trial of Ad26.COV2.S vaccine versus placebo. CDR3 coding DNA: TGTGCCAGCAGCTTAGTTTCGACCCAAGAGACCCAGTACTTC. It is translated as CASSLVSTQETQYF.